A selection of T cell receptor beta chains follows, all from one sample in a study of T cell repertoires in cytomegalovirus infection. No antigen has been assigned to these receptors. TCRdb recomputed calls from the reads with MiXCR, one row per CDR3 protein. The sample lists 350,000 to 400,000 distinct CDR3 sequences, roughly 34% seen once, with 13% in the top ten. Here the sequenced sample was cultured PBMCs, taken from culture after CMV antigen stimulation. The receptors stem from a human donor in good health (CMV status not recorded). Some clones in this sample may be carry-over from other donors' samples. CDR3s include the opening cysteine and the closing phenylalanine or tryptophan. A D gene is named only where the DNA matches it firmly. Expanded clones are given a class, and other clones once, few, many or no size at all.

J gene,clone size,V gene,D gene,CDR3 DNA,CDR3 protein
TRBJ2-4,few,TRBV6-2/TRBV6-3,-,TGTGCCAGCACCCTGTCCGCCAAAAACATTCAGTACTTC,CASTLSAKNIQYF
TRBJ1-1,once,TRBV19,-,TGTGCCAGTAGTCACGGGACGGGCGTCACTGAAGCTTTCTTT,CASSHGTGVTEAFF
TRBJ1-2,once,TRBV19,-,TGTGCCAGTATGGAAAGGGGACGGTACTATGGCTACACCTTC,CASMERGRYYGYTF
TRBJ1-1,-,TRBV29-1,TRBD1,TGCAGCGTTTATGGACAGGGGGGAAAGTTGAACACTGAAGCTTTCTTT,CSVYGQGGKLNTEAFF
TRBJ1-1,-,TRBV12-3/TRBV12-4,-,TGTGCCAGCAAAAGGGCGATGGTTGTGAACACTGAAGCTTTCTTT,CASKRAMVVNTEAFF
TRBJ2-1,many,TRBV7-2,-,TGTGCCAGCCAATACCCCCCTAGCACTGAGCAGTTCTTC,CASQYPPSTEQFF
TRBJ2-7,many,TRBV12-3/TRBV12-4,-,TGTGCCAGCAGCCCGTCTGCGTCGGGAGTGGTCTACGAGCAGTACTTC,CASSPSASGVVYEQYF
TRBJ2-1,few,TRBV7-2,TRBD2,TGTGCCAGCAGCTATTCCCCCGCGGGGGGCGACAATGAGCAGTTCTTC,CASSYSPAGGDNEQFF
TRBJ2-2,-,TRBV29-1,TRBD2,TGCAGCGGTCGCCCGGGAGGCACCGGGGAGCTGTTTTTT,CSGRPGGTGELFF
TRBJ2-1,-,TRBV5-1,-,TGCGCCAGCAGCCCCCAGGGTAGGGGCAATGAGCAGTTCTTC,CASSPQGRGNEQFF
TRBJ2-3,many,TRBV7-8,TRBD2,TGTGCCAGCAGCCGCGGCCCGGGGCTAGCGGACACAGATACGCAGTATTTT,CASSRGPGLADTDTQYF
TRBJ1-1,-,TRBV5-1,-,TGCGCCAGCAGCTTGGAATTCCAGGGGACTGAAGCTTTCTTT,CASSLEFQGTEAFF
TRBJ1-5,-,TRBV28,-,TGTGCCAGCAGAGTTTTGCATCAGCCCCAGCATTTT,CASRVLHQPQHF
TRBJ2-1,many,TRBV27,-,TGTGCCAGCAGTTGGGTTAGTACCTACAATGAGCAGTTCTTC,CASSWVSTYNEQFF
TRBJ1-3,few,TRBV11-2,TRBD1,TGTGCCAGCAGCTCTATTCGGAGACAGGGGGCGAGGTCCGGAAACACCATATATTTT,CASSSIRRQGARSGNTIYF
TRBJ1-2,many,TRBV7-2,-,TGTGCCAGCAGCTTGGGCCGACTTAATACCCCGCAAAACTATGGCTACACCTTC,CASSLGRLNTPQNYGYTF